This TCR beta chain derives from a study of pediatric ulcerative colitis. Clones were read by immunoSEQ multiplex PCR, and TCRdb kept only the in-frame ones, dropping some. The sample contains about 36,000 clones, less than 85% of which appear only once. The CDR3 length is 14 residues. V was pared by 4 bases and J by 6 bases, with 13 bases between. Per the germline V gene, CDR1 is SGHNT and CDR2 is YYREEE (reference sequence). Blood was drawn at the time of colonoscopy. The receptor comes from a girl aged 10-17 years with moderate ulcerative colitis. J is TRBJ2-2 and V is TRBV5-4; TRBD2 is a possible D gene (5 bases). Material for sequencing was blood. In DNA, the CDR3 is TGTGCCAGCAGCGAACGGGGTTCCCCCGGGGAGCTGTTTTTT. Translation gives CASSERGSPGELFF.